The subject of this entry is one T cell receptor beta chain. Its antigen remains unidentified. No much larger clone is present one base from it, and per-base qualities are unavailable. This entry is derived from a study of blood T cell repertoires in COVID-19 (dated by TCRdb to the early 2020s). For the study in its entirety: The collaborator samples originated in the United States, Italy and Spain and spanned the acute and convalescent phases of COVID-19. The prospective study material was composed of cDNA or gDNA derived from T cells, B-cell-depleted T cells, or PBMCs. The dataset comprised deeply sampled blood TCRbeta repertoires from subjects exposed to, actively infected with, or recovered from COVID-19. The repertoires were made available in a free public database intended to serve as a resource for research on the immune response to SARS-CoV-2. The samples were drawn from the first 160 participants of the ongoing ImmuneRACE study and from 1,254 subjects provided by 6 global collaborators. The sample metadata nearly always contained a de-identified subject ID, COVID-19 status, age in years and sex. Where available, HLA class I and class II types were obtained from metadata supplied by the sample provider rather than from assay-based typing. Study-wide findings and limitations: The amount of clinical and demographic metadata varied by source and participant and was provided uncurated.

The immunoSEQ Assay, a bias-controlled multiplex PCR, was used to amplify TCRbeta CDR3 regions from genomic DNA. The study's processing was this. The number of nucleated cells in each sample was estimated from the amplification of reference gene primers within the assay. Sequence reads were collapsed and filtered to measure the absolute abundance of every unique TCRbeta CDR3 rearrangement. For each sample, productive Simpson clonality was calculated by taking the square root of Simpson's diversity index across productive rearrangements. Held by TCRdb, this immuneACCESS table contains in-frame sequences only and omits some clones. Under half of the omission traces to an unresolved V gene where checked; the cause of the rest is unknown. Clone size and V and J calls were adopted from that table, with D and trimming inferred from the DNA. For this sample there are about 150,000 clones; approximately 91% appear just once. The top ten hold around 5% of the sample.

Trimming removed 5 bases from V and 9 bases from J, leaving 10 bases between the germline ends. From its cysteine to its phenylalanine, the CDR3 spans 11 amino acids. Only the CDR3 part of the read is kept: 33 bases, read in frame from the first base. According to the germline V gene, CDR1 reads LGHNA and CDR2 reads YNFKEQ. One collaborating source in Seattle enrolled patients while the patients were actively infected and followed the patients over time throughout the course of disease. Collaborating institutions collected whole blood in K2EDTA tubes following their own protocols. For TCRbeta analysis, collaborators shipped samples as frozen whole blood, isolated PBMCs, or DNA extracted from either of those sample types.

The clonotype comes from a young man with COVID-19, enrolled during active disease. The chain employs TRBV4-2 and TRBJ1-2, with the D segment identity uncertain. Sequencing was carried out using peripheral blood. This receptor has the CDR3 CASSDGRRYTF. DNA sequence: TGTGCCAGCAGCGACGGGAGGCGCTACACCTTC.